This TCR beta chain was profiled in a study of CD8+ T cells in alopecia areata. The overall study: Treated individuals took tofacitinib by mouth, 5 to 10 mg twice daily. Findings of the study overall: Since there was just one nonresponder, nobody can yet say how baseline CD8+ expansion ties to response.

Treatment denoted: oral pan-JAK inhibitor, 5-10 mg twice daily. Both peripheral blood and punch biopsies of lesional scalp skin were obtained from patients who had alopecia areata. Regarding this clone: Its cognate antigen is unknown.

The length of the CDR3 is 13 residues. With 5 bases removed from V and 3 bases from J, the gap between germline ends came to 11 bases. CDR1 and CDR2 (germline): SGHTA, FQGNSA. RNA was extracted and reverse transcribed into cDNA as the sequencing template. Generated by immunoSEQ multiplex PCR, the TCRdb table keeps only in-frame clones and is missing some. The sample lists more than 95,000 clones, 61% occurring once. J is TRBJ2-7 and V is TRBV7-2; no reliable D call. Sequences were derived from CD4+ T cells sorted from blood, sampled at week 4, from a patient treated with tofacitinib. This clonotype was obtained from a human donor with alopecia areata. Here the CDR3 DNA reads TGTGCCAGCAGCCCTCTAACCCTCTACGAGCAGTACTTC. Translation: CASSPLTLYEQYF.